Listed below are T cell receptor beta chains from one sample, sequenced in a study of T-cell reconstitution after alpha-beta-depleted transplantation in children. TCRdb ran MiXCR on the PCR reads and lists one entry per CDR3 protein. The profile shows a few hundred thousand distinct CDR3 sequences, around a tenth of them singletons. This specimen consisted of PBMCs from the stem cell graft donor, obtained from the stem cell graft. These receptors were collected from a human donor who donated a stem cell graft to a child with acute lymphoblastic leukemia. Both conserved end residues are part of each CDR3. D genes are given only for firm matches. Expanded clones get a size class; other rows say once, few or many, or leave the size out.

v_gene	j_gene	len	abundance	d_gene	CDR3nt	CDR3aa
TRBV7-3	TRBJ2-7	13	-	-	TGTGCCAGCAGCTTATTTCTAGGGGGTGAGCAGTACTTC	CASSLFLGGEQYF
TRBV4-2	TRBJ2-1	15	few	-	TGTGCCAGCAGCCAAGACCAACTCCTCCCCCCTGAGCAGTTCTTC	CASSQDQLLPPEQFF
TRBV20-1	TRBJ1-5	14	few	-	TGCAGTGCTAGAGCACCAGGGATCAATCAGCCCCAGCATTTT	CSARAPGINQPQHF
TRBV4-1	TRBJ2-7	15	few	-	TGCGCCAGCAGCCTGGTGAACACCCGCGGCTACGAGCAGTACTTC	CASSLVNTRGYEQYF
TRBV10-3	TRBJ2-7	11	few	-	TGTGCCATTAGGCGCTCCTACGAGCAGTACTTC	CAIRRSYEQYF
TRBV7-8	TRBJ2-2	17	few	TRBD2	TGTGCCAGCAGCTCGACTAGCGGTCTAAGTTACACCGGGGAGCTGTTTTTT	CASSSTSGLSYTGELFF
TRBV20-1	TRBJ2-5	13	few	-	TGCAGTGGTAAAACAGGGTCTGTCGAGACCCAGTACTTC	CSGKTGSVETQYF
TRBV20-1	TRBJ2-2	16	-	-	TGCAGTGCTAGGCCCGGACAGTCGAGCAACGCCGGGGAGCTGTTTTTT	CSARPGQSSNAGELFF
TRBV3-1	TRBJ1-3	16	few	TRBD1	TGTGCCAGCAGCCAGCAGGGACAGGGGTCTGGAAACACCATATATTTT	CASSQQGQGSGNTIYF
TRBV9	TRBJ2-1	16	few	-	TGTGCCAGCAGCGTTGAGACGATTAGCTCCTACAATGAGCAGTTCTTC	CASSVETISSYNEQFF
TRBV9	TRBJ1-4	15	few	-	TGTGCCAGCAGTCTGGCCAGGGGCGGTTCGGAAAAACTGTTTTTT	CASSLARGGSEKLFF
TRBV5-1	TRBJ2-1	12	many	-	TGCGCCAGCAGCACGATGTCAGGGGAGCAGTTCTTC	CASSTMSGEQFF
TRBV29-1	TRBJ2-7	14	-	-	TGCAGCGTCCATTTCTCAGGGTCCCTCTACGAGCAGTACTTC	CSVHFSGSLYEQYF
TRBV6-5	TRBJ1-1	15	few	TRBD1	TGTGCCAGCAGTTACGGGACAGGGGTCGTCACTGAAGCTTTCTTT	CASSYGTGVVTEAFF
TRBV18	TRBJ2-7	14	-	-	TGTGCCAGCTCACAATCCGGTAGCTCCTACGAGCAGTACTTC	CASSQSGSSYEQYF
TRBV9	TRBJ2-6	16	few	-	TGTGCCAGCAGCGTAGATCCCTTGGCTGGGGCCAACGGCCTGACTTTC	CASSVDPLAGANGLTF
TRBV6-1	TRBJ2-1	18	-	TRBD2	TGTGCCAGCAGTGCTAGCGGGATCATTGCCGGGGGCTACAATGAGCAGTTCTTC	CASSASGIIAGGYNEQFF
TRBV3-1	TRBJ2-3	19	-	-	TGTGCCAGCAGCCGCAAGAAGCCCCACGAGGGGCGCAGGACAGATACGCAGTATTTT	CASSRKKPHEGRRTDTQYF
TRBV5-1	TRBJ1-3	12	few	-	TGCGCCAGCAGCCGGAGCGGAAACACCATATATTTT	CASSRSGNTIYF
TRBV12-3/TRBV12-4	TRBJ2-3	13	few	-	TGTGCCAGCAGTTCGTGGAGCACAGATACGCAGTATTTT	CASSSWSTDTQYF
TRBV11-3	TRBJ2-2	16	few	-	TGTGCCAGCAGCTCCCGCCTTGGGGTTTCGACCGGGGAGCTGTTTTTT	CASSSRLGVSTGELFF
TRBV4-1	TRBJ1-3	13	-	TRBD1	TGCGCCAGCAGCCCCGACAGGGAATACACCATATATTTT	CASSPDREYTIYF
TRBV20-1	TRBJ1-3	14	-	-	TGCAGTGCTGAAGGACGGGGCGTCGAAAACACCATATATTTT	CSAEGRGVENTIYF
TRBV27	TRBJ2-7	13	many	-	TGTGCCAGCGGAGACTTTCTCTCCTACGAGCAGTACTTC	CASGDFLSYEQYF
TRBV4-1	TRBJ1-3	14	-	-	TGCGCCAGCAGCCACCCGACAGGCCTGAACACCATATATTTT	CASSHPTGLNTIYF